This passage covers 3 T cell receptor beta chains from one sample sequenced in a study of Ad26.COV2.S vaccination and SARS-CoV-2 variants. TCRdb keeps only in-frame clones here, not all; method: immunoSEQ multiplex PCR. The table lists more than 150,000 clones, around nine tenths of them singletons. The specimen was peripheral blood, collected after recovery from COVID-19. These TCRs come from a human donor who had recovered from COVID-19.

The CDR3 region has the DNA TGTGCCAGCAATCTAGCCTCCGAGCAGTACTTC. Protein product: CASNLASEQYF. The rearrangement links TRBV2 to TRBJ2-7; D is possibly TRBD2 (5 bases). Germline-derived CDR1 and CDR2 are SNHLY and FYNNEI. Trimming pared 7 bases from V and 6 bases from J, leaving 10 bases between. The CDR3 length is 11 residues.

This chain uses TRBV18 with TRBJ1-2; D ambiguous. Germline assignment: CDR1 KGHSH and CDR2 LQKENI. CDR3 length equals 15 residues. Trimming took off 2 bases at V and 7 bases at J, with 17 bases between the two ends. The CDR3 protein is CASSPGESPSPGYTF. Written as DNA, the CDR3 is TGTGCCAGCTCACCAGGGGAGTCCCCATCTCCTGGCTACACCTTC.

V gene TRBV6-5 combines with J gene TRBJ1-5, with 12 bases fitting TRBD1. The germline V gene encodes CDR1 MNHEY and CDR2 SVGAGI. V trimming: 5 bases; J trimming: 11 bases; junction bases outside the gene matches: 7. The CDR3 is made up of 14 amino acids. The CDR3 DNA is TGTGCCAGCAGTCCCGGGACAGGGGGCAGGGCCCAGCATTTT. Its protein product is CASSPGTGGRAQHF.